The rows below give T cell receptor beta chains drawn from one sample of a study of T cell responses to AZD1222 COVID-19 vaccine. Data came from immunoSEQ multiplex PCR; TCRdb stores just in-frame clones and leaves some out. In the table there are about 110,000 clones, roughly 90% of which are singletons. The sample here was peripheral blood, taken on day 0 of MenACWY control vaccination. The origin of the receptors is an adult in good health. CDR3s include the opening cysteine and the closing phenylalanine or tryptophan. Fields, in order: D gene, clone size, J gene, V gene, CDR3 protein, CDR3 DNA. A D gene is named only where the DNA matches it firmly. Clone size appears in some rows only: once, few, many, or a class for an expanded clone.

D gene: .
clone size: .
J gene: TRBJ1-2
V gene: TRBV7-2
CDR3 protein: CASSLDSYYGYTF
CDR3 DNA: TGTGCCAGCAGCTTGGACAGTTACTATGGCTACACCTTC

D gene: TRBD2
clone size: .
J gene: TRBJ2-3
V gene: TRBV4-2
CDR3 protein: CASSPILAGGPRTDTQYF
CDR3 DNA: TGTGCCAGCAGCCCCATACTAGCGGGGGGGCCTCGTACAGATACGCAGTATTTT

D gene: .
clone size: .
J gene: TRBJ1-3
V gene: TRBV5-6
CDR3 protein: CASSLEGSWDPGNTIYF
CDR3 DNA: TGTGCCAGCAGCTTGGAGGGGTCGTGGGACCCTGGAAACACCATATATTTT

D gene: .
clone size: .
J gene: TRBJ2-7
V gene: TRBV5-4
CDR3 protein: CASSWDRYEQYF
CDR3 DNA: TGTGCCAGCAGTTGGGACCGGTACGAGCAGTACTTC

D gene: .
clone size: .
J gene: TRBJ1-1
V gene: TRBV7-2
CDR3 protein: CASSLGAGMNTEAFF
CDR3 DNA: TGTGCCAGCAGCTTAGGTGCAGGGATGAACACTGAAGCTTTCTTT

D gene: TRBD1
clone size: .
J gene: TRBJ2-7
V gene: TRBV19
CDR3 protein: CASSPGTGNYEQYF
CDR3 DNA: TGTGCCAGTAGCCCCGGGACAGGGAACTACGAGCAGTACTTC

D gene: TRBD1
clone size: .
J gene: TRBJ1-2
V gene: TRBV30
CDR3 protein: CAWRTTGRDGYTF
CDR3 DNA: TGTGCCTGGAGGACGACAGGGAGGGATGGCTACACCTTC

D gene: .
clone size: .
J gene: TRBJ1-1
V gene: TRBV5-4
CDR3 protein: CASRTGKGMNTEAFF
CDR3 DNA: TGTGCCAGCAGAACAGGAAAGGGGATGAACACTGAAGCTTTCTTT

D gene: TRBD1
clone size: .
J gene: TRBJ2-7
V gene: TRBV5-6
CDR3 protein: CASSFRDRGRGSPYEQYF
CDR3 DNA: TGTGCCAGCAGCTTCCGGGACAGGGGGCGGGGGTCCCCCTACGAGCAGTACTTC

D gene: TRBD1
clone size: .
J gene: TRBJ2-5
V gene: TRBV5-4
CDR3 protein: CASSSSGGAETQYF
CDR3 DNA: TGTGCCAGCAGCTCATCAGGGGGAGCGGAGACCCAGTACTTC

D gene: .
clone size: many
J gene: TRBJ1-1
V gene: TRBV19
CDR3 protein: CASSMGDKGNTEAFF
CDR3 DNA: TGTGCCAGTAGTATGGGGGACAAGGGGAACACTGAAGCTTTCTTT

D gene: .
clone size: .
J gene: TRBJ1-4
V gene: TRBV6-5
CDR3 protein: CASSSVGVALEKLFF
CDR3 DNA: TGTGCCAGCAGTTCCGTAGGGGTAGCGCTCGAAAAACTGTTTTTT

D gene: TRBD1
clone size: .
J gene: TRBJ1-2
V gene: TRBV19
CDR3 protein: CASSIEFWDSANYGYTF
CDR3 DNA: TGTGCCAGTAGTATAGAGTTCTGGGACAGCGCTAACTATGGCTACACCTTC

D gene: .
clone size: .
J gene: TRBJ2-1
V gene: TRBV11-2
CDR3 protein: CASSLDLGAPVAVEQFF
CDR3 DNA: TGTGCCAGCAGCTTAGATCTGGGGGCGCCCGTGGCGGTCGAGCAGTTCTTC

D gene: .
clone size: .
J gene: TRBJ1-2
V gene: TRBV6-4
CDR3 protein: CASSQQAKTGYGYTF
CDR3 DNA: TGTGCCAGCAGTCAACAGGCTAAAACGGGCTATGGCTACACCTTC

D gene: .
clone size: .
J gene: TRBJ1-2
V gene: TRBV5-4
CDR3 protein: CASSLQGTNYGYTF
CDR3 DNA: TGTGCCAGCAGCTTGCAGGGAACTAACTATGGCTACACCTTC

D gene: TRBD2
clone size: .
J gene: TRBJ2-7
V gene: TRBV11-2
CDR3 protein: CASSLKPGGGYEQYF
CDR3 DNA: TGTGCCAGCAGCTTAAAACCGGGGGGAGGCTACGAGCAGTACTTC

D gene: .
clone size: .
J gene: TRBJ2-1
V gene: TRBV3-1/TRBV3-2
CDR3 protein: CASSHPRRAAPAGEQFF
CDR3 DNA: TGTGCCAGCAGCCACCCCCGGAGAGCGGCCCCCGCAGGTGAGCAGTTCTTC

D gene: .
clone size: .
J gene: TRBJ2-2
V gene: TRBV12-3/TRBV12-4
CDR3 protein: CASSFGDTGELFF
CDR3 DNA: TGTGCCAGCAGTTTTGGAGACACCGGGGAGCTGTTTTTT

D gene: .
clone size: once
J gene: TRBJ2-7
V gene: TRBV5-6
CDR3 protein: CASSLEYTGEQYF
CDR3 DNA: TGTGCCAGCAGCCTAGAGTATACCGGCGAGCAGTACTTC

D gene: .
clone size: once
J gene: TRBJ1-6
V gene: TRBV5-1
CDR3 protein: CASSFPDGGSYNSPLHF
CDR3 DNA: TGCGCCAGCAGCTTCCCTGACGGAGGCTCCTATAATTCACCCCTCCACTTT

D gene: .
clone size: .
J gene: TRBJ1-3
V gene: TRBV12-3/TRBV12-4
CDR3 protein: CASSLAGGNTIYF
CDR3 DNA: TGTGCCAGCAGTTTAGCAGGGGGAAACACCATATATTTT

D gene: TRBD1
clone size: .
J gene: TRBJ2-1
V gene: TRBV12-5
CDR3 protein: CASAGTGGYNEQFF
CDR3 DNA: TGTGCTAGTGCCGGGACAGGGGGCTACAATGAGCAGTTCTTC

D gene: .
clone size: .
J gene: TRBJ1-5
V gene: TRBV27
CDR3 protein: CASSLRAKGHQPQHF
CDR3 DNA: TGTGCCAGCAGTTTAAGGGCTAAAGGACATCAGCCCCAGCATTTT

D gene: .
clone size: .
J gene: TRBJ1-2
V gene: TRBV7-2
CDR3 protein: CASSLVLGRYGYTF
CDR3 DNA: TGTGCCAGCAGCTTAGTCCTGGGCCGCTATGGCTACACCTTC

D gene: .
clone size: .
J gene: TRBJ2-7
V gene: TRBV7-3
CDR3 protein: CASSLYGGSEQYF
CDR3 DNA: TGTGCCAGCAGCTTATACGGCGGGTCCGAGCAGTACTTC

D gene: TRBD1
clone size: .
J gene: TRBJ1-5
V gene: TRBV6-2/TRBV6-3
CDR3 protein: CASSPLTGEKPQHF
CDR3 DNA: TGTGCCAGCAGTCCACTGACAGGGGAAAAGCCCCAGCATTTT

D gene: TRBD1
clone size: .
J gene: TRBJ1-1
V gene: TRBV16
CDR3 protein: CASSPGQATEAFF
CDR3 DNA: TGTGCCAGCAGCCCAGGACAGGCGACTGAAGCTTTCTTT

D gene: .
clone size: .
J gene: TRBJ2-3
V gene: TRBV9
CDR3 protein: CASSATSGTPSTDTQYF
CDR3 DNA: TGTGCCAGCAGCGCAACCTCCGGGACACCTAGCACAGATACGCAGTATTTT

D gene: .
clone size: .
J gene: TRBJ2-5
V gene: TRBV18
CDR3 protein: CASSPLTGETQYF
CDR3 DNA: TGTGCCAGCTCACCACTCACCGGGGAGACCCAGTACTTC

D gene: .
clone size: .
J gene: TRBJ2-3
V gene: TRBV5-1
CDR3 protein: CASSFATDTQYF
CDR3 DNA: TGCGCCAGCAGCTTCGCAACAGATACGCAGTATTTT

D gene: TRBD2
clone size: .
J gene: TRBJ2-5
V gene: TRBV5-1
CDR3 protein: CASSPAGGLQETQYF
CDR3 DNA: TGCGCCAGCAGCCCGGCGGGGGGCCTACAAGAGACCCAGTACTTC

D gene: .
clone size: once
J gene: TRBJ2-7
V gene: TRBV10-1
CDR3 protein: CASSPLGGEQYF
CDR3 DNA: TGCGCCAGCAGTCCCCTAGGGGGCGAGCAGTACTTC

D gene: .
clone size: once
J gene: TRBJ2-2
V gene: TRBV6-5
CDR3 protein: CASSFTGMVNTGELFF
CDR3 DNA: TGTGCCAGCAGTTTTACAGGGATGGTGAACACCGGGGAGCTGTTTTTT

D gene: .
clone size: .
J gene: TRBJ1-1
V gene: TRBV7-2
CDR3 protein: CASSLVRQNTEAFF
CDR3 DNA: TGTGCCAGCAGCTTAGTCCGGCAGAACACTGAAGCTTTCTTT

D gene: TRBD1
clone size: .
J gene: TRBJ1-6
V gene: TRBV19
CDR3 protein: CASSQTDRRRYNSPLHF
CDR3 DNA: TGTGCCAGTAGTCAAACGGACAGGAGACGTTATAATTCACCCCTCCACTTT

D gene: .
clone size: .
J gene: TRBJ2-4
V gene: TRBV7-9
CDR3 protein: CASSVRDNLAKNIQYF
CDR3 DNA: TGTGCCAGCAGCGTCCGGGACAACTTAGCCAAAAACATTCAGTACTTC

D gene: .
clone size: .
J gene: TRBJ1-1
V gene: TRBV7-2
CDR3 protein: CASSPTTGGVNTEAFF
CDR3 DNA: TGTGCCAGCAGCCCGACGACAGGAGGAGTGAACACTGAAGCTTTCTTT

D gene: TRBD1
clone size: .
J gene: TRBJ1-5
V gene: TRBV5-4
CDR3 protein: CASSPDRGNQPQHF
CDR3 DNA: TGTGCCAGCAGCCCGGACAGGGGCAATCAGCCCCAGCATTTT

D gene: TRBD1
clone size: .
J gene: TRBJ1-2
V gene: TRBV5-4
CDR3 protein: CASSLSGGLGYTF
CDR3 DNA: TGTGCCAGCAGCTTGTCAGGGGGATTGGGCTACACCTTC

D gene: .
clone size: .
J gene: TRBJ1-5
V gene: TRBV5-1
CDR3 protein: CASSLGWGSNQPQHF
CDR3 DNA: TGCGCCAGCAGCTTGGGGTGGGGTAGCAATCAGCCCCAGCATTTT

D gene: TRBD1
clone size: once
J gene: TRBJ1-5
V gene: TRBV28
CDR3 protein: CASSFTRGLGNQPQHF
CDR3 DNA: TGTGCCAGCAGTTTCACCAGGGGGCTTGGCAATCAGCCCCAGCATTTT

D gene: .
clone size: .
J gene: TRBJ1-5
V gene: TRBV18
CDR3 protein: CASSPGVSNQPQHF
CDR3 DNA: TGTGCCAGCTCACCAGGGGTTAGCAATCAGCCCCAGCATTTT

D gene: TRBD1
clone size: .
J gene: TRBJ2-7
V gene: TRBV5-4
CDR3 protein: CASSPGQGSYEQYF
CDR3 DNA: TGTGCCAGCAGTCCGGGACAGGGCTCCTACGAGCAGTACTTC

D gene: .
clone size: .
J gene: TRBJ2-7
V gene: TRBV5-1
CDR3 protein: CASSPDREQYF
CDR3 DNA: TGCGCCAGCAGCCCGGACCGGGAGCAGTACTTC